Following are 32 T cell receptor beta chains from one sample sequenced in a study of neurological immune-mediated disorders (dated by TCRdb to about 2019). Receptors were amplified or captured by 5' RACE. The sample was run on an Illumina HiSeq 2500. Starting from the raw public reads, TCRdb applied fastp trimming at Q25, assembled clones with MiXCR and retained in-frame beta chains. Under each unique CDR3 protein, matching rows form one entry showing the most common genes and DNA. The sample table records tens of thousands of distinct CDR3 sequences; around 3.6% of these occur just once. The top ten clones comprise approximately 1.5% of the sample. Material: PBMCs. All receptors come from a man aged 25-45 years with multiple sclerosis.

This clonotype was recorded many times. The rearrangement uses TRBV20-1 and TRBJ1-1; D gene uncertain. V lost 3 bases, J lost 5 bases, and 13 bases lay in between. The CDR3 totals 13 residues. CDR1 and CDR2 (germline): DFQATT, SNEGSKA (reference sequence). Written as DNA, the CDR3 is TGCAGTGCTAGCCCGGTGGTCGGTACTGAAGCTTTCTTT. It is translated as CSASPVVGTEAFF.

The rearrangement joins TRBV5-8 to TRBJ2-7, with TRBD1 matching 7 bases. The CDR3 sequence is 14 residues long. The trim removed 3 bases at V and 2 bases at J, leaving 5 bases unmatched. Germline V gene sequence: CDR1 SGHTS, CDR2 YDEGEE. The CDR3 nucleotides read TGTGCCAGCAGCTACCCGGGACAGCCCTACGAGCAGTACTTC. Protein product: CASSYPGQPYEQYF.

This clonotype appeared many times. V usage is TRBV30 and J usage is TRBJ2-7; no clear D. This CDR3 has 15 amino acids. Germline-derived CDR1 and CDR2 are GTSNPN and SVGIG (reference sequence). The V and J ends lost 4 bases and 2 bases respectively, with 18 bases between them. CDR3 sequence: CAWKIGMSATYEQYF. The CDR3 bases are TGTGCCTGGAAAATAGGAATGAGCGCTACCTACGAGCAGTACTTC. Full variable domain (remainder filled in from reference TRBV30 and TRBJ2-7): SQTIHQWPATLVQPVGSPLSLECTVEGTSNPNLYWYRQAAGRGLQLLFYSVGIGQISSEVPQNLSASRPQDRQFILSSKKLLLSDSGFYLCAWKIGMSATYEQYFGPGTRLTVT.

This clonotype showed up many times. V gene TRBV18 combines with J gene TRBJ1-1; D is uncertain. The length of the CDR3 is 14 residues. Germline CDR1 reads KGHSH; CDR2 reads LQKENI. V was pared by 4 bases and J by 1 base, with 10 bases between. CDR3 residues: CASSRDWENTEAFF. The CDR3 bases are TGTGCCAGCTCACGGGATTGGGAGAACACTGAAGCTTTCTTT.

In this sample, this clonotype turned up many times. J is TRBJ2-3 and V is TRBV10-3, with D hard to call. This CDR3 contains 15 residues. Germline V gene sequence: CDR1 ENHRY, CDR2 SYGVKD. V was clipped by 4 bases and J by 0 bases, with 11 bases between them. In DNA form, the CDR3 reads TGTGCCATCAGTGCTTCGGCAGCCAGCACAGATACGCAGTATTTT. This sequence encodes CAISASAASTDTQYF.

The chain links TRBV12-3 or TRBV12-4 to TRBJ2-1; 10 nucleotides match TRBD2. The CDR3 is 17 amino acids. Losses at the gene ends were 4 bases for V and 8 bases for J; bases not matched to a gene: 14. CDR3 sequence: CASSSRGTSDLADEQFF. CDR3 sequence (DNA): TGTGCCAGCAGTTCTAGGGGGACTAGCGATTTGGCGGATGAGCAGTTCTTC.

This clonotype has at least ten counts. This chain joins TRBV7-9 and TRBJ2-1; 7 bases line up with TRBD1. The CDR3 contains 15 residues. Per germline, CDR1 SEHNR and CDR2 FQNEAQ (reference sequence). The ends lost 5 bases at V and 6 bases at J; junction bases unmatched: 10. CDR3 sequence: CASSPPDRALNEQFF. The CDR3 DNA reads as TGTGCCAGCAGCCCCCCCGACAGGGCTCTCAATGAGCAGTTCTTC.

This clonotype was seen repeatedly, ten times or more. V gene TRBV7-6 combines with J gene TRBJ1-3; D remains unclear. V lost 3 bases and J lost 3, with 12 bases in between. This CDR3 spans 15 amino acids. Germline V gives CDR1 SGHVS, CDR2 FNYEAQ. The CDR3 coding sequence is TGTGCCAGCAGCTTGGTGGATAAGGGTGGAAACACCATATATTTT. As protein: CASSLVDKGGNTIYF.

This clonotype came up many times. The chain combines TRBV5-1 with TRBJ2-3; 8 nucleotides agree with TRBD2. The CDR3 is 14 amino acids. Germline loops: CDR1 SGHRS, CDR2 YFSETQ. The junction had 6 bases not matched to a gene; V was cut back by 7 bases and J by 2 bases. For the CDR3, the DNA is TGCGCCAGCCAGGCAGCGGGAGTCACAGATACGCAGTATTTT. Its protein product is CASQAAGVTDTQYF.

This clonotype has at least ten counts. V usage is TRBV29-1 and J usage is TRBJ2-5; possibly TRBD2 for D (7 bases). Germline V lookup: CDR1 SQVTM, CDR2 ANQGSEA. The CDR3 extends over 12 amino acids. Deletions cut 6 bases from V and 5 bases from J, with 13 bases between. The CDR3 reads CSVAGEGETQYF. The CDR3 DNA reads as TGCAGCGTGGCAGGGGAGGGGGAGACCCAGTACTTC.

This clonotype was counted between two and nine times. This sequence joins TRBV5-6 and TRBJ2-7, with TRBD1 matching over 8 bases. Losses at the gene ends were 2 bases for V and 6 bases for J; bases not matched to a gene: 7. CDR3 length: 14 residues. Germline assignment: CDR1 SGHDT and CDR2 YYEEEE. CDR3 bases: TGTGCCAGCAGCTTAACGGGACAGGCCTCCGAGCAGTACTTC. It specifies CASSLTGQASEQYF.

This clonotype was detected ten times or more. V and J are TRBV20-1 and TRBJ2-7; 7 nucleotides match TRBD2. The V and J ends lost 0 bases and 5 bases, in that order; junction bases with no gene match: 10. Germline V gene data show CDR1 as DFQATT and CDR2 as SNEGSKA (reference sequence). This CDR3 spans 15 amino acids. Written as DNA, the CDR3 is TGCAGTGCTAGAGATTTGGGGGAGGGCCCCCACGAGCAGTACTTC. Its protein is CSARDLGEGPHEQYF.

This clonotype was observed many times. V is TRBV20-1 and J is TRBJ2-1; 7 bases agree with TRBD1. After removal of 5 bases from V and 1 base from J, the junction contained 8 bases not matched to a gene. Per germline, CDR1 DFQATT and CDR2 SNEGSKA (reference sequence). The length of the CDR3 is 15 residues. CDR3 in amino acids: CSAPTDRASYNEQFF. The CDR3 region has the DNA TGCAGTGCTCCCACCGACAGGGCATCCTACAATGAGCAGTTCTTC.

This clonotype was seen ten or more times. The V gene is TRBV6-5, the J gene TRBJ2-7, with 13 bases aligning to TRBD2. V shed 2 bases and J 2 bases; nucleotides not matched to a gene: 0. CDR3 length: 15 residues. Germline CDR1 is MNHEY and CDR2 is SVGAGI. The CDR3 DNA sequence: TGTGCCAGCAGTTACGGACTAGCGGGGGCCTACGAGCAGTACTTC. This sequence encodes CASSYGLAGAYEQYF.

This clonotype was found many times. The chain joins TRBV29-1 to TRBJ2-1, with D perhaps matching TRBD1 or TRBD2 (5 bases each). Trimming removed 4 bases at V and 7 bases at J, with 5 bases between. Germline lookup yields CDR1 SQVTM and CDR2 ANQGSEA. There are 10 residues in the CDR3. This CDR3 is CSVGGNEQFF. CDR3 coding DNA: TGCAGCGTTGGGGGGAATGAGCAGTTCTTC.

The table lists this clonotype with many counts. The chain combines TRBV15 with TRBJ2-3; D is uncertain. The V gene lost 8 bases and the J gene lost 4 bases, with 10 bases spanning the gap. CDR1 and CDR2 from the germline V gene are LNHNV and YYDKDF (reference sequence). The CDR3 totals 12 residues. CDR3 sequence reads: CATHAGSDTQYF. Written as DNA, the CDR3 is TGTGCCACCCACGCCGGCTCAGATACGCAGTATTTT.

In its sample, this clonotype was seen many times. The chain links TRBV6-2 or TRBV6-3 to TRBJ2-2; 12 nucleotides match TRBD2. This CDR3 is built from 14 residues. Germline-derived CDR1 and CDR2 are MNHEY and SVGEGT. V shed 6 bases, J shed 6 bases, and the junction held 2 bases outside the gene matches. The CDR3 protein is CASRLAGGSGELFF. For the CDR3, the DNA is TGTGCCAGCAGACTAGCGGGAGGTTCCGGGGAGCTGTTTTTT.

This clonotype was counted at least ten times. This chain links TRBV6-5 with TRBJ2-7, with 9 bases that match TRBD2. The CDR3 length is 15 residues. Per germline, CDR1 MNHEY and CDR2 SVGAGI. After removal of 6 bases from V and 4 bases from J, the junction contained 10 bases not matched to a gene. The CDR3 protein is CASSYRAGGWYEQYF. Written as DNA, the CDR3 is TGTGCCAGCAGCTACCGAGCGGGAGGTTGGTACGAGCAGTACTTC.

Ten or more counts support this clonotype. CDR3 loop: CASSPYGTGVDEQYF. CDR3 nucleotide sequence: TGCGCCAGCAGCCCATACGGGACAGGGGTTGACGAGCAGTACTTC. The V call is TRBV5-1, the J call TRBJ2-7; the match to TRBD1 covers 10 bases. Germline V gene sequence: CDR1 SGHRS, CDR2 YFSETQ. This CDR3 comprises 15 residues. V trimming: 4 bases; J trimming: 5 bases; junction bases outside the gene matches: 9.

Details on this clonotype: Just one base apart from a much larger clone, this may be a read error. V is TRBV14 and J is TRBJ2-7, with D hard to call. The CDR3 spans 11 residues. Germline V gene sequence: CDR1 SGHDN, CDR2 FVKESK. This chain's CDR3 is CASSKEYEQYF. CDR3 bases: TGTGCCAGCAGCAAAGAATACGAGCAGTACTTC.

This clonotype showed up many times. J is TRBJ2-1 and V is TRBV14; unclear D gene. The germline V and J ends were trimmed by 4 bases and 8 bases, with 9 bases remaining between them. CDR1 is SGHDN and CDR2 is FVKESK in the germline V gene. The CDR3 consists of 12 residues. The chain's CDR3 is CASSRSGDEQFF. The CDR3 region has the DNA TGTGCCAGCAGCCGGTCTGGGGATGAGCAGTTCTTC.

A note on this clonotype: This may be a read error: a much more frequent sequence differs by one nucleotide. The V and J genes are TRBV28 and TRBJ2-3; TRBD2 matches 8 bases. Germline V gene sequence: CDR1 MDHEN, CDR2 SYDVKM. This CDR3 is 15 amino acids long. The DNA for the CDR3 is TGTGTCAGCAGTTTACTAGCGGAAAGCACAGATACGCAGTATTTT. This translates into CVSSLLAESTDTQYF.

In its sample, this clonotype was seen many times. This chain joins TRBV3-1 and TRBJ1-5; no definite D call. V was clipped by 1 base and J by 4 bases, with 5 bases between them. Germline V gives CDR1 LGHDT, CDR2 YNNKEL (reference sequence). The CDR3 covers 13 residues. In DNA, the CDR3 is TGTGCCAGCAGCCAAGGGGTAAATCAGCCCCAGCATTTT. Translating gives CASSQGVNQPQHF. The full variable domain, with the rest looked up from reference TRBV3-1 and TRBJ1-5, is DTAVSQTPKYLVTQMGNDKSIKCEQNLGHDTMYWYKQDSKKFLKIMFSYNNKELIINETVPNRFSPKSPDKAHLNLHINSLELGDSAVYFCASSQGVNQPQHFGDGTRLSIL.

At least ten counts were recorded for this clonotype. The chain recombines TRBV29-1 with TRBJ2-7, with 8 nucleotides matching TRBD2. The CDR3 has 15 residues. From germline, CDR1 is SQVTM and CDR2 ANQGSEA. V trimming: 4 bases; J trimming: 4 bases; junction bases outside the gene matches: 12. The CDR3 coding sequence is TGCAGCGTTGTGCTAAGCGGGAGAATGACTTACGAGCAGTACTTC. Translated: CSVVLSGRMTYEQYF.

Many counts were recorded for this clonotype. The rearrangement links TRBV7-6 to TRBJ1-5; unclear D gene. This CDR3 region has 13 residues. Germline V gene sequence: CDR1 SGHVS, CDR2 FNYEAQ. V dropped 5 bases and J dropped 7 bases, with 12 bases sitting between them. CDR3: CASSVSTNQPQHF. As DNA, the CDR3 is TGTGCCAGCAGCGTCAGTACGAACCAGCCCCAGCATTTT.

This clonotype was picked up many times. The DNA of the CDR3 is TGCGCCAGCAGTTCCCGGGGGGCCACTGAAGCTTTCTTT. This translates into CASSSRGATEAFF. The chain joins TRBV5-1 to TRBJ1-1; D might be TRBD1 (6 bases). The CDR3 loop spans 13 amino acids. Trimming left V 5 bases short and J 4 bases short, with 12 bases between. Germline V CDR1 and CDR2: SGHRS, YFSETQ.

This clonotype was seen at least ten times. V gene TRBV9 combines with J gene TRBJ1-1; 12 nucleotides line up with TRBD1. The length of the CDR3 is 12 residues. The V segment lost 2 bases and the J segment 11 bases; nucleotides outside the gene matches: 1. CDR1 SGDLS and CDR2 YYNGEE come from the germline V gene. This CDR3 reads CASSVGQGAAFF. The DNA of the CDR3 is TGTGCCAGCAGCGTGGGACAGGGGGCGGCTTTCTTT. Drawing the rest from reference TRBV9 and TRBJ1-1, the complete variable domain is DSGVTQTPKHLITATGQRVTLRCSPRSGDLSVYWYQQSLDQGLQFLIQYYNGEERAKGNILERFSAQQFPDLHSELNLSSLELGDSALYFCASSVGQGAAFFGQGTRLTVV.

This clonotype was picked up many times. The chain links TRBV18 to TRBJ2-1; a possible D gene is TRBD1 (5 bases). The germline gives CDR1 KGHSH, CDR2 LQKENI. The CDR3 is made up of 13 amino acids. Trimming cost V 2 bases and J 6 bases, with 8 bases left between them. CDR3 residues: CASSPMTVNEQFF. The CDR3 DNA is TGTGCCAGCTCACCAATGACAGTCAATGAGCAGTTCTTC.

This clonotype appeared many times. The chain joins TRBV7-9 to TRBJ2-1; 7 bases map to TRBD2. CDR3 length: 15 amino acids. V lost 3 bases and J lost 7; bases outside the gene matches: 9. The germline gives CDR1 SEHNR, CDR2 FQNEAQ (reference sequence). The CDR3 DNA sequence: TGTGCCAGCAGCTTTCGAGCGGGACCAGAGAATGAGCAGTTCTTC. This encodes CASSFRAGPENEQFF. The full variable domain, its missing parts supplied by reference TRBV7-9 and TRBJ2-1, is DTGVSQNPRHKITKRGQNVTFRCDPISEHNRLYWYRQTLGQGPEFLTYFQNEAQLEKSRLLSDRFSAERPKGSFSTLEIQRTEQGDSAMYLCASSFRAGPENEQFFGPGTRLTVL.

This clonotype showed up many times. This chain connects TRBV29-1 to TRBJ1-2, with unresolved D. V lost 5 bases, J lost 6 bases, and 10 bases lay in between. Germline V lookup: CDR1 SQVTM, CDR2 ANQGSEA. This CDR3 is 11 amino acids long. Here the CDR3 reads CSVTYSDGYTF. The CDR3 bases are TGCAGCGTTACCTATTCGGATGGCTACACCTTC.

The genes are TRBV12-3 or TRBV12-4 and TRBJ2-1; D is unclear. Trimming cost V 9 bases and J 5 bases, with 8 bases left between them. This CDR3 contains 11 residues. The CDR3 bases are TGTGCCAGTAGCTGGGACAATGAGCAGTTCTTC. Amino acids: CASSWDNEQFF.

CDR3 nucleotides: TGTGCCAGCGGCGGGACTCCATCCTACGAGCAGTACTTC. Translation: CASGGTPSYEQYF. The chain has TRBV7-9 and TRBJ2-7; tentative D call: TRBD2 (6 bases). There are 13 residues in the CDR3. V was trimmed by 8 bases and J by 1 base, leaving 12 bases between them. Looked up from germline, CDR1 is SEHNR and CDR2 is FQNEAQ (reference sequence). Drawing the rest from reference TRBV7-9 and TRBJ2-7, the complete variable domain is DTGVSQNPRHKITKRGQNVTFRCDPISEHNRLYWYRQTLGQGPEFLTYFQNEAQLEKSRLLSDRFSAERPKGSFSTLEIQRTEQGDSAMYLCASGGTPSYEQYFGPGTRLTVT.